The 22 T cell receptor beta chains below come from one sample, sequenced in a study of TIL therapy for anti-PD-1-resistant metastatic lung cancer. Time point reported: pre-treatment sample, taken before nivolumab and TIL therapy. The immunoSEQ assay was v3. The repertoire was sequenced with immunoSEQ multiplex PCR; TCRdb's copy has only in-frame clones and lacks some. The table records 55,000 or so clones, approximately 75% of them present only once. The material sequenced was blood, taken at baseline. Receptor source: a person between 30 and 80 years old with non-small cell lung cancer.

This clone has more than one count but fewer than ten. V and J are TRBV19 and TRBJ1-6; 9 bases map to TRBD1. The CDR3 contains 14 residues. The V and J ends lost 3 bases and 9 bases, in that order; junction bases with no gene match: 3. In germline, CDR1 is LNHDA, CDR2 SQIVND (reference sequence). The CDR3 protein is CASSITGGSSPLHF. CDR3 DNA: TGTGCCAGTAGTATCACAGGGGGCAGTTCACCCCTCCACTTT. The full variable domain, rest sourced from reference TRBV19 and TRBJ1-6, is DGGITQSPKYLFRKEGQNVTLSCEQNLNHDAMYWYRQDPGQGLRLIYYSQIVNDFQKGDIAEGYSVSREKKESFPLTVTSAQKNPTAFYLCASSITGGSSPLHFGNGTRLTVT.

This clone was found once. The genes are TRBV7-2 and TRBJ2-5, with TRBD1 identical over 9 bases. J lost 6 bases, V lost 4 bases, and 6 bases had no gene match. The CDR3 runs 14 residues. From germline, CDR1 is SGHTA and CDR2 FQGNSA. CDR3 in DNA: TGTGCCAGCAGCTCTTCGGGACAGGGACAGACCCAGTACTTC. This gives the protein CASSSSGQGQTQYF.

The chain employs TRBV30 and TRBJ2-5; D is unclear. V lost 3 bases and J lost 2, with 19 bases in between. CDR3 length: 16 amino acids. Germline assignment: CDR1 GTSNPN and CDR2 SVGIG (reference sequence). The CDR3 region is CAWSAKELLPQETQYF. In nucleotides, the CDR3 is TGTGCCTGGAGCGCTAAGGAACTTCTGCCTCAAGAGACCCAGTACTTC.

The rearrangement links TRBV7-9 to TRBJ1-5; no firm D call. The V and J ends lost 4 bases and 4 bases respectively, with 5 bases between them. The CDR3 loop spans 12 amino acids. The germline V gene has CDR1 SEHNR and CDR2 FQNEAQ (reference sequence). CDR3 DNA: TGTGCCAGCAGCTCCGTGAATCAGCCCCAGCATTTT. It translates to CASSSVNQPQHF.

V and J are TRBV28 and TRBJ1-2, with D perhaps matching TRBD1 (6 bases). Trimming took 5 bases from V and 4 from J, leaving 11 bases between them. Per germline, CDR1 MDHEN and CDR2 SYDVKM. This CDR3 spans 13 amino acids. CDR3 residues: CASSTPGAYGYTF. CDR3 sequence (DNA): TGTGCCAGCAGTACCCCAGGGGCCTATGGCTACACCTTC.

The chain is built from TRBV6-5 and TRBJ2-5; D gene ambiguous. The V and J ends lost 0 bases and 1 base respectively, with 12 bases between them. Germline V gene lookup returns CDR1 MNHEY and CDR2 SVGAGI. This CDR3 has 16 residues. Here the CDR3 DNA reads TGTGCCAGCAGTTACTCGATGTGGGCGATCCAAGAGACCCAGTACTTC. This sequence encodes CASSYSMWAIQETQYF.

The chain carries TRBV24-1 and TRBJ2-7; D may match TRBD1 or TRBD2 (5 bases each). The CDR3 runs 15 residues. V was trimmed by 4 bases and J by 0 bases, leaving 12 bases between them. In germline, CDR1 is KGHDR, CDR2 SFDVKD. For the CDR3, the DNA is TGTGCCACCAGTGACCACCGGGGCCTCTCCTACGAGCAGTACTTC. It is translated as CATSDHRGLSYEQYF.

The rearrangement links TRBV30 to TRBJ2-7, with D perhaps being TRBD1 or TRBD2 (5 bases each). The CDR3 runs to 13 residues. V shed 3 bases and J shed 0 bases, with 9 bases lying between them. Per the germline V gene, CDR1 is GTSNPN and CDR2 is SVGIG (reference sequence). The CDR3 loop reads CAWRGTFSYEQYF. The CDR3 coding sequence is TGTGCCTGGAGGGGGACCTTCTCCTACGAGCAGTACTTC.

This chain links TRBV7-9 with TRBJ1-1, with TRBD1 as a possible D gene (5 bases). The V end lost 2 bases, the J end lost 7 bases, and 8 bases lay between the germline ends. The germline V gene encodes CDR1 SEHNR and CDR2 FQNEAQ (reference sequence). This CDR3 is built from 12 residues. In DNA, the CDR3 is TGTGCCAGCAGCTTAATGGGGGATGAAGCTTTCTTT. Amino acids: CASSLMGDEAFF.

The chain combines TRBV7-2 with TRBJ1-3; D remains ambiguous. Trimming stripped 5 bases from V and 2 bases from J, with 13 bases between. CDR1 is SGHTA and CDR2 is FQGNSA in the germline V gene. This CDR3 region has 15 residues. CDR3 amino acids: CASSMGVTAGNTIYF. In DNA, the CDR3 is TGTGCCAGCAGCATGGGAGTCACCGCTGGAAACACCATATATTTT.

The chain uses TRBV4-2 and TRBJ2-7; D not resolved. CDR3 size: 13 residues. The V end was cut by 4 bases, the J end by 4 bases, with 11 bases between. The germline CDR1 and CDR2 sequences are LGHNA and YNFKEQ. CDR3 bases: TGTGCCAGCAGCCCGAGACTGAATTACGAGCAGTACTTC. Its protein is CASSPRLNYEQYF.

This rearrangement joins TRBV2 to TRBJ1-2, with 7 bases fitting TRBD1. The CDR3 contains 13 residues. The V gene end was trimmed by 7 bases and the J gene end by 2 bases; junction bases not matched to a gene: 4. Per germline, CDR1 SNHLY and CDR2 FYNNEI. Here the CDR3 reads CASTQGQNYGYTF. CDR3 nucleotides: TGTGCCAGCACACAGGGACAGAACTATGGCTACACCTTC.

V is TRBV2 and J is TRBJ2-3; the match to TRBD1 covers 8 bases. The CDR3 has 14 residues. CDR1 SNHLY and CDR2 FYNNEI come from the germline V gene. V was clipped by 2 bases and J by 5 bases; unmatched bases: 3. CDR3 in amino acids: CASSEQGAQDTQYF. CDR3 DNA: TGTGCCAGCAGTGAACAGGGGGCGCAAGATACGCAGTATTTT.

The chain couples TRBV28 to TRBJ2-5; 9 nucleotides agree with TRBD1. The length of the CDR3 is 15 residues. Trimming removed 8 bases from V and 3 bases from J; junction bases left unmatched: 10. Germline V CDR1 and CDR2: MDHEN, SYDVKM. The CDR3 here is CASCPPGTGKETQYF. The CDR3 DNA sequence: TGTGCCAGCTGCCCCCCCGGGACAGGGAAAGAGACCCAGTACTTC.

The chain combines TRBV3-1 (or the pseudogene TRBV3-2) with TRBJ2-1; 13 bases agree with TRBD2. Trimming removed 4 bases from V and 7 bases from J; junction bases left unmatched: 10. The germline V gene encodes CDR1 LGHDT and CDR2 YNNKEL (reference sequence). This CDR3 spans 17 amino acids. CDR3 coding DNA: TGTGCCAGCAGCCCAAGACTAGCGGGGGGTACGAGGAATGAGCAGTTCTTC. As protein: CASSPRLAGGTRNEQFF.

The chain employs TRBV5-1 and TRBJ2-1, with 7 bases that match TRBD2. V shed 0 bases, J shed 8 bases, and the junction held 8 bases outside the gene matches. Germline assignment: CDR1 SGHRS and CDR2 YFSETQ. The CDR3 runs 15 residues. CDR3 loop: CASSLAGGRGYEQFF. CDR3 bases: TGCGCCAGCAGCTTGGCTGGCGGGAGAGGGTATGAGCAGTTCTTC.

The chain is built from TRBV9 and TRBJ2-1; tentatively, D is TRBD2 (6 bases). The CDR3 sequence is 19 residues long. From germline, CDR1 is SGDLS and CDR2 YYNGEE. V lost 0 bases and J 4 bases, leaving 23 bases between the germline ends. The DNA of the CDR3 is TGTGCCAGCAGCGTAGACCCAACTCAAGGGGACGGGGGTTACAATGAGCAGTTCTTC. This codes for CASSVDPTQGDGGYNEQFF. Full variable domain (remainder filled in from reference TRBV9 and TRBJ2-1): DSGVTQTPKHLITATGQRVTLRCSPRSGDLSVYWYQQSLDQGLQFLIQYYNGEERAKGNILERFSAQQFPDLHSELNLSSLELGDSALYFCASSVDPTQGDGGYNEQFFGPGTRLTVL.

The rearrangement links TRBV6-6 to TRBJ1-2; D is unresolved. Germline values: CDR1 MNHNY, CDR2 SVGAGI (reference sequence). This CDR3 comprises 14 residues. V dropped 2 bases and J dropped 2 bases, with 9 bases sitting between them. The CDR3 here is CASSYEHLNYGYTF. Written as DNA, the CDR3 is TGTGCCAGCAGTTACGAACACCTAAACTATGGCTACACCTTC.

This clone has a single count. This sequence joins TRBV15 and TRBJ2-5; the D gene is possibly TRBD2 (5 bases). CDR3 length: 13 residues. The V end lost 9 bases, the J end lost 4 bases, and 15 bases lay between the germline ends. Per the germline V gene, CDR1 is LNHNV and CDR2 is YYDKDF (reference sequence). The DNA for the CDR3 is TGTGCCACGGGGAACAAACTAGGAGAGACCCAGTACTTC. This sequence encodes CATGNKLGETQYF.

CDR3 residues: CASSVVPTGSEAFF. The CDR3 DNA follows: TGTGCCAGCAGCGTAGTTCCCACAGGGTCTGAAGCTTTCTTT. This rearrangement joins TRBV9 to TRBJ1-1, with a weak D call TRBD1 (6 bases). The CDR3 sequence is 14 residues long. Germline-derived CDR1 and CDR2 are SGDLS and YYNGEE. Trimming took off 0 bases at V and 6 bases at J, with 12 bases between the two ends.

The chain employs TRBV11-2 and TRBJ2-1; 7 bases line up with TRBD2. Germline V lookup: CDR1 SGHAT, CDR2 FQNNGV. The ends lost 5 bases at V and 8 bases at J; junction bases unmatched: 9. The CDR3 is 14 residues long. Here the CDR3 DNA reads TGTGCCAGCAGCCTGGGACTACTTGGGGATGAGCAGTTCTTC. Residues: CASSLGLLGDEQFF. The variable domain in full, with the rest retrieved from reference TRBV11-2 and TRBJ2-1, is EAGVAQSPRYKIIEKRQSVAFWCNPISGHATLYWYQQILGQGPKLLIQFQNNGVVDDSQLPKDRFSAERLKGVDSTLKIQPAKLEDSAVYLCASSLGLLGDEQFFGPGTRLTVL.

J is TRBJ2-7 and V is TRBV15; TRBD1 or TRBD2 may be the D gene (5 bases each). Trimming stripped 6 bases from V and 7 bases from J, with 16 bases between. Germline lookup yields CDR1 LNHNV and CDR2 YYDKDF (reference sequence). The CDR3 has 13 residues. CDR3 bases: TGTGCCACCAGTTTAGGGGTACTAGGGGAGCAGTACTTC. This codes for CATSLGVLGEQYF.